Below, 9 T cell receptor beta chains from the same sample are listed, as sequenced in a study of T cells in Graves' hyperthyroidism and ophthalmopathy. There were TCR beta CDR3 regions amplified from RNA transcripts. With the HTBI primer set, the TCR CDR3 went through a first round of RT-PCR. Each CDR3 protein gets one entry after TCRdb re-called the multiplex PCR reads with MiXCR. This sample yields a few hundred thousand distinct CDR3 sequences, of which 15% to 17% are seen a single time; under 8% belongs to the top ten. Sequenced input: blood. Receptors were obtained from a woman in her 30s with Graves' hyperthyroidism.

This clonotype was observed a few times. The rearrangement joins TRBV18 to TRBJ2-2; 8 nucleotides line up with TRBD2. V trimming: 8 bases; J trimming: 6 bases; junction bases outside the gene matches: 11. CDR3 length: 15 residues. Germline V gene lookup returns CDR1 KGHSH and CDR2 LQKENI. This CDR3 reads CASQTGTRLSGELFF. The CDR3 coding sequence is TGTGCCAGCCAAACCGGGACTAGACTGTCCGGGGAGCTGTTTTTT. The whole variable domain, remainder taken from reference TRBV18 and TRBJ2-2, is NAGVMQNPRHLVRRRGQEARLRCSPMKGHSHVYWYRQLPEEGLKFMVYLQKENIIDESGMPKERFSAEFPKEGPSILRIQQVVRGDSAAYFCASQTGTRLSGELFFGEGSRLTVL.

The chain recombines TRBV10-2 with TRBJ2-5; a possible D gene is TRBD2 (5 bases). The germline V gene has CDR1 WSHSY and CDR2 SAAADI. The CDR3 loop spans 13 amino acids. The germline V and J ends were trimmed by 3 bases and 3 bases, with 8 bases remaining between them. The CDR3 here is CASSDPGKETQYF. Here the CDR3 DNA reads TGCGCCAGCAGTGACCCGGGAAAAGAGACCCAGTACTTC.

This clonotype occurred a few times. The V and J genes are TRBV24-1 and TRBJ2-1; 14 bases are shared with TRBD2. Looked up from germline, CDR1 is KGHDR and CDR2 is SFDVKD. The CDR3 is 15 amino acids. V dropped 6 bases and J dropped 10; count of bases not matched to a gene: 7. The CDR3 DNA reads TGTGCCACCAGTTCGACTAGCGGGAGGGTTGGGGAGCAGTTCTTC. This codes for CATSSTSGRVGEQFF.

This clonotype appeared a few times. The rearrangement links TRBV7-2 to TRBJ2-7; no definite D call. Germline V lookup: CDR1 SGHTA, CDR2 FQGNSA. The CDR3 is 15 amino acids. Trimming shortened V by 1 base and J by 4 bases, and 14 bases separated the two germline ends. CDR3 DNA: TGTGCCAGCAGCTTAGAGTCGGGTTCCGGATACGAGCAGTACTTC. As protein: CASSLESGSGYEQYF.

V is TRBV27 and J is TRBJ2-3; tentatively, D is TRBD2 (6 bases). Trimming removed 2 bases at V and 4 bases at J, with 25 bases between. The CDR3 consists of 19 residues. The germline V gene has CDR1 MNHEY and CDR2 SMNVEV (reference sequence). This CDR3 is CASSLQMGRLGWGSDTQYF. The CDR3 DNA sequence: TGTGCCAGCAGTTTACAGATGGGGAGGTTGGGGTGGGGGTCAGATACGCAGTATTTT.

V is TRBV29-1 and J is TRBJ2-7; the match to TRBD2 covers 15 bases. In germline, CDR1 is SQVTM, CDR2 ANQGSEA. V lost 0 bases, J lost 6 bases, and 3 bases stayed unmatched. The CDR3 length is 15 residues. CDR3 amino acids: CSVEDGTSGRFEQYF. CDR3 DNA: TGCAGCGTTGAAGATGGGACTAGCGGGAGGTTCGAGCAGTACTTC.

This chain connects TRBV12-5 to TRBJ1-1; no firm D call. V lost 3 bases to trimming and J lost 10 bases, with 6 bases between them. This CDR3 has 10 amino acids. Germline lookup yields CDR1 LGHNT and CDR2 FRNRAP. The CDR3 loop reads CASGFSRAFF. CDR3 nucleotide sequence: TGTGCTAGTGGTTTTTCTCGAGCTTTCTTT.

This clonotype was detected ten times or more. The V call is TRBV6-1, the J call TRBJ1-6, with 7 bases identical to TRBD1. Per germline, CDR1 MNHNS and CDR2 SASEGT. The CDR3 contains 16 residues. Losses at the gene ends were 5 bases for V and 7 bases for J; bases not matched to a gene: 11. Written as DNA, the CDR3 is TGTGCCAGCAGTCCAGATTACAGGGGTGACAATTCACCCCTCCACTTT. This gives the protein CASSPDYRGDNSPLHF.

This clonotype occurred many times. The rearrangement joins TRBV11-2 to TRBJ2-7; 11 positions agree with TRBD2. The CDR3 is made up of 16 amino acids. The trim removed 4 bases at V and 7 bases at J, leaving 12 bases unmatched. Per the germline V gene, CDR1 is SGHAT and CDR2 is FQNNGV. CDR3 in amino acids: CASSYPAGLADPEQYF. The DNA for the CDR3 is TGTGCCAGCAGCTACCCTGCGGGACTAGCGGACCCGGAGCAGTACTTC. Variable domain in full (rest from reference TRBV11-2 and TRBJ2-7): EAGVAQSPRYKIIEKRQSVAFWCNPISGHATLYWYQQILGQGPKLLIQFQNNGVVDDSQLPKDRFSAERLKGVDSTLKIQPAKLEDSAVYLCASSYPAGLADPEQYFGPGTRLTVT.